This is a list of T cell receptor beta chains from one sample in a study of blood T cell repertoires in COVID-19. Some clones are missing from TCRdb's copy, which holds only in-frame ones; the method was immunoSEQ multiplex PCR. The sample has 150,000 to 200,000 clones, over 80% seen once. The sample consisted of peripheral blood. The receptor set was obtained from a man aged 55 to 70 with COVID-19, enrolled during active disease. CDR3s include the opening cysteine and the closing phenylalanine or tryptophan. A D gene is named only where the DNA matches it firmly. Not every row has a clone size; where given, it reads once, few, many or a size class.

NA	NA	TRBV7-2	TRBJ1-4	CASSLGLAGEKLFF	TGTGCCAGCAGCTTGGGCTTAGCGGGGGAAAAACTGTTTTTT
NA	NA	TRBV5-1	TRBJ2-1	CASSLEAASSYNEQFF	TGCGCCAGCAGCTTGGAGGCGGCGAGCTCCTACAATGAGCAGTTCTTC
once	NA	TRBV18	TRBJ1-1	CASSPSGEAFF	TGTGCCAGCTCACCCTCAGGTGAAGCTTTCTTT
NA	TRBD1	TRBV2	TRBJ1-6	CASSEIGGADSPLHF	TGTGCCAGCAGTGAAATAGGGGGCGCAGATTCACCCCTCCACTTT
NA	NA	TRBV5-5	TRBJ2-7	CASSLGAGVTYEQYF	TGTGCCAGCAGCTTAGGGGCAGGGGTGACCTACGAGCAGTACTTC
NA	TRBD1	TRBV5-4	TRBJ1-2	CASSGGTGGRSNYGYTF	TGTGCCAGCAGCGGCGGGACAGGGGGCCGTTCTAACTATGGCTACACCTTC
NA	NA	TRBV13	TRBJ1-3	CASSPSPLFSGNTIYF	TGTGCCAGCAGCCCAAGCCCACTTTTCTCTGGAAACACCATATATTTT
once	NA	TRBV12-3/TRBV12-4	TRBJ2-7	CASSSSYEQYF	TGTGCCAGCAGTTCATCCTACGAGCAGTACTTC
NA	NA	TRBV7-2	TRBJ2-7	CASSLGRVALRNEQYF	TGTGCCAGCAGCTTAGGAAGAGTAGCTCTTAGGAACGAGCAGTACTTC
NA	NA	TRBV18	TRBJ2-3	CASSQFGTSTDTQYF	TGTGCCAGCTCACAGTTCGGGACATCTACAGATACGCAGTATTTT
NA	TRBD2	TRBV28	TRBJ2-1	CASSRDYYGSGTYNEQFF	TGTGCCAGCAGTAGGGACTATTACGGTAGCGGGACCTACAATGAGCAGTTCTTC
NA	TRBD1	TRBV30	TRBJ1-5	CAWSIRQGASNQPQHF	TGTGCCTGGAGTATCCGACAGGGGGCTAGCAATCAGCCCCAGCATTTT
few	NA	TRBV11-2	TRBJ2-7	CASSLPGVSYEQYF	TGTGCCAGCAGCTTGCCGGGAGTGTCCTACGAGCAGTACTTC
few	NA	TRBV12-5	TRBJ2-6	CASGSSGANVLTF	TGTGCTAGTGGCTCCTCTGGGGCCAACGTCCTGACTTTC
NA	NA	TRBV5-6	TRBJ1-1	CASSLGPGDTEAFF	TGTGCCAGCAGCTTGGGCCCAGGGGACACTGAAGCTTTCTTT
NA	NA	TRBV2	TRBJ2-5	CASSYDRYQETQYF	TGTGCCAGCAGTTATGACAGGTACCAAGAGACCCAGTACTTC
NA	TRBD1	TRBV29-1	TRBJ1-2	CSGMIRGNYGYTF	TGCAGCGGGATGATCAGGGGGAACTATGGCTACACCTTC
NA	TRBD1	TRBV5-1	TRBJ2-2	CASSLSSQGSGELFF	TGCGCCAGCAGCTTGTCTTCACAGGGGTCCGGGGAGCTGTTTTTT
NA	NA	TRBV28	TRBJ1-1	CASSLPGSGEAFF	TGTGCCAGCAGTTTACCCGGGAGTGGTGAAGCTTTCTTT
NA	NA	TRBV30	TRBJ1-2	CAYVLQGGYTF	TGTGCCTATGTACTGCAGGGGGGCTACACCTTC
NA	NA	TRBV6-5	TRBJ1-2	CASRIRGGQTYGYTF	TGTGCCAGCAGAATCAGGGGCGGCCAGACCTATGGCTACACCTTC
NA	TRBD2	TRBV5-1	TRBJ2-7	CASSLGLAGVSYEQYF	TGCGCCAGCAGCCTGGGACTAGCGGGAGTATCCTACGAGCAGTACTTC
NA	NA	TRBV29-1	TRBJ1-4	CSVARSGLTNEKLFF	TGCAGCGTTGCCAGGTCAGGACTAACTAATGAAAAACTGTTTTTT
NA	TRBD1	TRBV14	TRBJ1-1	CASSQEGDRGPGVTEAFF	TGTGCCAGCAGCCAAGAGGGCGACAGGGGCCCGGGTGTCACTGAAGCTTTCTTT
NA	NA	TRBV6-6	TRBJ1-1	CASSYSQINTEAFF	TGTGCCAGCAGTTACTCGCAGATTAACACTGAAGCTTTCTTT
NA	TRBD1	TRBV6-7	TRBJ1-5	CASSYRRLGQGRGQPQHF	TGTGCCAGCAGTTACCGTCGGCTGGGACAGGGACGTGGACAGCCCCAGCATTTT
NA	TRBD2	TRBV5-1	TRBJ2-3	CASSPGTSGRATTDTQYF	TGCGCCAGCAGCCCAGGGACTAGCGGGAGGGCCACCACAGATACGCAGTATTTT
NA	TRBD1	TRBV6-5	TRBJ1-6	CASSSGTGESPLHF	TGTGCCAGCAGTTCGGGGACAGGGGAATCACCCCTCCACTTT
NA	TRBD1	TRBV7-2	TRBJ1-1	CASSLAGDRNTEAFF	TGTGCCAGCAGCTTAGCGGGGGACAGGAACACTGAAGCTTTCTTT
NA	TRBD1	TRBV5-1	TRBJ1-3	CASSSQGDGNTIYF	TGCGCCAGCAGCTCGCAGGGGGATGGAAACACCATATATTTT
NA	NA	TRBV20-1	TRBJ1-1	CSAPVNTEAFF	TGCAGTGCCCCAGTGAACACTGAAGCTTTCTTT
NA	TRBD1	TRBV6-5	TRBJ1-2	CASSYQGAPNYGYTF	TGTGCCAGCAGTTACCAGGGGGCGCCTAACTATGGCTACACCTTC
NA	TRBD1	TRBV5-1	TRBJ1-6	CASSVRTGDNSPLHF	TGCGCCAGCAGCGTGAGGACAGGGGATAATTCACCCCTCCACTTT
NA	NA	TRBV12-2	TRBJ2-5	CASRMYPRGKRGETQYF	TGTGCAAGTCGGATGTATCCTAGAGGAAAAAGGGGGGAGACCCAGTACTTC
NA	NA	TRBV6-5	TRBJ1-5	CASSYSSGIQPQHF	TGTGCCAGCAGTTACTCTTCCGGGATCCAGCCCCAGCATTTT
NA	TRBD1	TRBV4-1	TRBJ2-5	CASSQATTATGVSQETQYF	TGCGCCAGCAGCCAAGCAACCACCGCGACAGGGGTTTCCCAAGAGACCCAGTACTTC
NA	NA	TRBV4-2	TRBJ2-5	CASSRYTRGAQETQYF	TGTGCCAGCAGCCGCTATACCAGGGGAGCCCAAGAGACCCAGTACTTC
NA	NA	TRBV4-1	TRBJ2-5	CASSQEGGRVETQYF	TGCGCCAGCAGCCAAGAGGGTGGGCGGGTCGAGACCCAGTACTTC
NA	NA	TRBV2	TRBJ1-2	CASSDGGRRVEGYTF	TGTGCCAGCAGTGACGGGGGGCGAAGGGTAGAAGGCTACACCTTC
NA	NA	TRBV5-4	TRBJ1-2	CASSSGQLGVGYTF	TGTGCCAGCAGCTCGGGACAACTCGGCGTTGGCTACACCTTC
NA	NA	TRBV5-4	TRBJ1-1	CASSLDDRGNTEAFF	TGTGCCAGCAGCTTGGATGACCGGGGGAACACTGAAGCTTTCTTT
NA	TRBD1	TRBV4-1	TRBJ1-1	CASSPSGAGGNTEAFF	TGCGCCAGCAGCCCTTCCGGAGCAGGGGGGAACACTGAAGCTTTCTTT
NA	TRBD2	TRBV18	TRBJ2-1	CASSPSTSGASGRSYNEQFF	TGTGCCAGCTCACCATCAACTTCAGGGGCTAGCGGGAGGTCCTACAATGAGCAGTTCTTC
NA	NA	TRBV28	TRBJ1-2	CASSLGGYYGYTF	TGTGCCAGCAGCCTAGGAGGCTACTATGGCTACACCTTC
NA	NA	TRBV7-9	TRBJ2-7	CASSSDTSSYEQYF	TGTGCCAGCAGCTCTGACACGAGCTCCTACGAGCAGTACTTC
NA	TRBD1	TRBV27	TRBJ1-5	CASSLTGDSNQPQHF	TGTGCCAGCAGCCTGACAGGGGATAGCAATCAGCCCCAGCATTTT
NA	NA	TRBV4-1	TRBJ2-7	CASSQSGGAYEQYF	TGCGCCAGCAGCCAATCAGGCGGGGCCTACGAGCAGTACTTC
NA	NA	TRBV10-3	TRBJ1-5	CAISREDSNQPQHF	TGTGCCATCAGCCGTGAGGATAGCAATCAGCCCCAGCATTTT
once	TRBD1	TRBV6-4	TRBJ2-1	CASSEQGIAYNEQFF	TGTGCCAGCAGTGAACAGGGGATTGCCTACAATGAGCAGTTCTTC
NA	TRBD1	TRBV10-1	TRBJ1-5	CASTLTGDDQPQHF	TGCGCCAGCACCCTAACAGGGGACGATCAGCCCCAGCATTTT
NA	NA	TRBV5-1	TRBJ1-3	CASSGGHSGNTIYF	TGCGCCAGCAGCGGTGGACACTCTGGAAACACCATATATTTT
NA	NA	TRBV2	TRBJ2-5	CASSETMPQYF	TGTGCCAGCAGCGAGACTATGCCCCAGTACTTC
NA	TRBD1	TRBV6-7	TRBJ2-1	CASSTGNEQFF	TGTGCCAGCTCGACAGGGAATGAGCAGTTCTTC
NA	TRBD1	TRBV5-1	TRBJ2-5	CASSLEGTGGVETQYF	TGCGCCAGCAGCTTGGAAGGGACAGGGGGCGTGGAGACCCAGTACTTC
NA	NA	TRBV5-1	TRBJ2-3	CASSLAPGSSDTQYF	TGCGCCAGCAGCTTGGCCCCAGGGTCATCAGATACGCAGTATTTT
NA	NA	TRBV29-1	TRBJ2-7	CSVANTYEQYF	TGCAGCGTTGCGAACACCTACGAGCAGTACTTC
NA	TRBD2	TRBV3-1/TRBV3-2	TRBJ2-3	CASSPPGGGKRTQYF	TGTGCCAGCAGCCCTCCGGGGGGGGGTAAGAGGACGCAGTATTTT
NA	NA	TRBV28	TRBJ1-5	CASSDSASNQPQHF	TGTGCCAGCAGTGACTCCGCTAGCAATCAGCCCCAGCATTTT
NA	TRBD1	TRBV11-3	TRBJ2-7	CASSFRAGTAYEQYF	TGTGCCAGCAGCTTTAGAGCCGGGACAGCTTACGAGCAGTACTTC
few	TRBD2	TRBV7-9	TRBJ2-5	CASSGRTSLQETQYF	TGTGCCAGCAGCGGCAGGACTAGCCTACAAGAGACCCAGTACTTC